The subject of this entry is one T cell receptor beta chain. TCRdb's copy holds only in-frame clones and misses some; the assay was immunoSEQ multiplex PCR. The sample holds around 450,000 clones; about nine tenths are singletons and the top ten take approximately 0.7%. The data originate from a study of blood T cell repertoires in COVID-19. The CDR3 length is 16 residues. Unmatched junction bases numbered 6, after V lost 1 base and J lost 5 bases. Germline V lookup: CDR1 KGHSH, CDR2 LQKENI. Participant-reported clinical history was the basis for cohort assignment. The chain couples TRBV18 to TRBJ2-1, with TRBD2 matching over 9 bases. The receptor was isolated from a woman aged 18-35 years who had recovered from COVID-19. Sequencing was performed on PBMCs or T cells enriched from blood (not recorded which). CDR3 amino acids: CASSPLGGGGDNEQFF. The CDR3 bases are TGTGCCAGCTCACCACTTGGAGGCGGGGGGGACAATGAGCAGTTCTTC.